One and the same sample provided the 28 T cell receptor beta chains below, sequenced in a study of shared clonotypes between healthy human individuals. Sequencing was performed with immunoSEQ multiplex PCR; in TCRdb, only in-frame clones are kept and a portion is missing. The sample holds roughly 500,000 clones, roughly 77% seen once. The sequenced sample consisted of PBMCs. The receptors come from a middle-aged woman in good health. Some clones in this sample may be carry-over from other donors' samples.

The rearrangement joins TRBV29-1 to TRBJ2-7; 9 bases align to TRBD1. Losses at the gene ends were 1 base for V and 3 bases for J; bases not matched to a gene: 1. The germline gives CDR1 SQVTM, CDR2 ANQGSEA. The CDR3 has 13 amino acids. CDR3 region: CSVEGDRDYEQYF. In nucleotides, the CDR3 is TGCAGCGTTGAAGGGGACAGGGACTACGAGCAGTACTTC.

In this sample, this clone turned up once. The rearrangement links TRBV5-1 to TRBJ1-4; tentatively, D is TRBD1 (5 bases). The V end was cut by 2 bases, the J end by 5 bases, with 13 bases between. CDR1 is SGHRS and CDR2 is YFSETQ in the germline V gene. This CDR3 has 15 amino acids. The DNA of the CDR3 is TGCGCCAGCAGCTTATCACGACAGTCCAATGAAAAACTGTTTTTT. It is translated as CASSLSRQSNEKLFF.

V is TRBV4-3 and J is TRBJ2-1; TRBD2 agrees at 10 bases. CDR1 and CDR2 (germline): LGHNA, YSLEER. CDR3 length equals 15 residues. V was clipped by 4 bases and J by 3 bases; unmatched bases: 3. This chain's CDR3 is CASSRGLADYNEQFF. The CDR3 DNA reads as TGCGCCAGCAGCCGCGGACTAGCGGACTACAATGAGCAGTTCTTC.

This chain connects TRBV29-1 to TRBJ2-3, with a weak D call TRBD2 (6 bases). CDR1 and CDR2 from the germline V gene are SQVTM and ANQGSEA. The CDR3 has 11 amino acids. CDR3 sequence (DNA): TGCAGGGCGGGAAGTACAGATACGCAGTATTTT. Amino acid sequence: CRAGSTDTQYF.

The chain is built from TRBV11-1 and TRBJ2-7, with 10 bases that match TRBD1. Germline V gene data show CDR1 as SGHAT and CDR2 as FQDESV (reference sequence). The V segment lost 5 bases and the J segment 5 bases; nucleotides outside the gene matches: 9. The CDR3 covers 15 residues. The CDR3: CASSLPGQGINEQYF. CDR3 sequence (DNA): TGTGCCAGCAGCCTTCCGGGACAGGGGATCAACGAGCAGTACTTC.

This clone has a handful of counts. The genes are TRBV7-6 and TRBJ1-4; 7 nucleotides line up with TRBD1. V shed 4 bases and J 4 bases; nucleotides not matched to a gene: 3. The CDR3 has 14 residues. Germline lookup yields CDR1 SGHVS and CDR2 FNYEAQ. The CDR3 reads CASSSGQFNEKLFF. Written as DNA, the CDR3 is TGTGCCAGCAGCTCGGGACAGTTTAATGAAAAACTGTTTTTT. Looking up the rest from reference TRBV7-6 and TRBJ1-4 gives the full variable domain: GAGVSQSPRYKVTKRGQDVALRCDPISGHVSLYWYRQALGQGPEFLTYFNYEAQQDKSGLPNDRFSAERPEGSISTLTIQRTEQRDSAMYRCASSSGQFNEKLFFGSGTQLSVL.

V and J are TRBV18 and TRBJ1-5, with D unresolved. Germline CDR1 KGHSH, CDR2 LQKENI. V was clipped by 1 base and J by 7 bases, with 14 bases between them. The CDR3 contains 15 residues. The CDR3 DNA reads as TGTGCCAGCTCACCACAGGGTTTCCGTGACCAGCCCCAGCATTTT. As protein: CASSPQGFRDQPQHF. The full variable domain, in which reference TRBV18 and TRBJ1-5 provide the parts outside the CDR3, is NAGVMQNPRHLVRRRGQEARLRCSPMKGHSHVYWYRQLPEEGLKFMVYLQKENIIDESGMPKERFSAEFPKEGPSILRIQQVVRGDSAAYFCASSPQGFRDQPQHFGDGTRLSIL.

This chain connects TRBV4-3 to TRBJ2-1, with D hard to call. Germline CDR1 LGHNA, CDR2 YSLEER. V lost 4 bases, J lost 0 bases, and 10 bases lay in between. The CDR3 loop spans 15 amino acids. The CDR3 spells CASSRYYPSYNEQFF. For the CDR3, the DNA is TGCGCCAGCAGCCGCTACTACCCCTCCTACAATGAGCAGTTCTTC.

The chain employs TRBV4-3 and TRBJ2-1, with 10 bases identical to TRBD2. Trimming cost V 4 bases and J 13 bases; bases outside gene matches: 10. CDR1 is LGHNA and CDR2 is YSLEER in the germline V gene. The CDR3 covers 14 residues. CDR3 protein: CASSPLGGLAHQFF. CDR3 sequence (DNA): TGCGCCAGCAGCCCCCTCGGGGGACTAGCGCACCAGTTCTTC.

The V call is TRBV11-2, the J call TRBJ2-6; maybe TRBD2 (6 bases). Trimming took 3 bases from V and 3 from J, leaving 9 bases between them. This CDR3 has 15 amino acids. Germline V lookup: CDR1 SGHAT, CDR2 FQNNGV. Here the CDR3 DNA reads TGTGCCAGCAGCTTGGAGGGAGTTGGGGCCAACGTCCTGACTTTC. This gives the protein CASSLEGVGANVLTF. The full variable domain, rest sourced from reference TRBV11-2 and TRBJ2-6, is EAGVAQSPRYKIIEKRQSVAFWCNPISGHATLYWYQQILGQGPKLLIQFQNNGVVDDSQLPKDRFSAERLKGVDSTLKIQPAKLEDSAVYLCASSLEGVGANVLTFGAGSRLTVL.

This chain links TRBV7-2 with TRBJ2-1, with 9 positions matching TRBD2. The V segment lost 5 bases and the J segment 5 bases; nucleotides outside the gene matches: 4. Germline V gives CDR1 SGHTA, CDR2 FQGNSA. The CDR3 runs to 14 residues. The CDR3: CASSRSSGNNEQFF. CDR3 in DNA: TGTGCCAGCAGCCGATCTAGCGGGAACAATGAGCAGTTCTTC.

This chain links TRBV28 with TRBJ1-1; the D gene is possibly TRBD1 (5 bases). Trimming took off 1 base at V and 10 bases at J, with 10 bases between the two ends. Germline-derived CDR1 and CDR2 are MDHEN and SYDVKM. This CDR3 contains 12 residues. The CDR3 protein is CASSLFGGGAFF. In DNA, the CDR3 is TGTGCCAGCAGTTTATTTGGGGGGGGAGCTTTCTTT.

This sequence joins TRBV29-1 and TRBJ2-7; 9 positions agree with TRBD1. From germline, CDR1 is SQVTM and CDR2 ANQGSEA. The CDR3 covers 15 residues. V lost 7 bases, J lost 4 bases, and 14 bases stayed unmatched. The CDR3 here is CSALKGTGIGYEQYF. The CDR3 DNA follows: TGCAGCGCCCTAAAGGGGACAGGGATTGGGTACGAGCAGTACTTC.

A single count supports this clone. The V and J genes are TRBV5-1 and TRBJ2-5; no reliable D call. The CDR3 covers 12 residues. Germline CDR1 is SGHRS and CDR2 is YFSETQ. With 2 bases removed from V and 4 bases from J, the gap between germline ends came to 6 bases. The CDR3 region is CASSFRSETQYF. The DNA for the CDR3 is TGCGCCAGCAGCTTCCGTTCAGAGACCCAGTACTTC.

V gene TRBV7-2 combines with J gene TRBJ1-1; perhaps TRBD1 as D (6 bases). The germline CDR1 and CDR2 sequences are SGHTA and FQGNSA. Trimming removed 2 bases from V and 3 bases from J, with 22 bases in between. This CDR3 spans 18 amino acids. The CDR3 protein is CASSLLRGLFRRDTEAFF. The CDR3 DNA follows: TGTGCCAGCAGCTTACTGCGGGGGCTATTTAGACGAGACACTGAAGCTTTCTTT.

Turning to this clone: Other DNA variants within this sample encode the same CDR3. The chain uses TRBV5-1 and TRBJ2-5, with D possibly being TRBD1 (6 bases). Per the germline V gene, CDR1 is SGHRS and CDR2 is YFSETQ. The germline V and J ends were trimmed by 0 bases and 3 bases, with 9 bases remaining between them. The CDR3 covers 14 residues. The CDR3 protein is CASSLGTAKETQYF. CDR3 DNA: TGCGCCAGCAGCTTGGGGACAGCTAAAGAGACCCAGTACTTC.

CDR3: CASSRGGATEAFF. CDR3 bases: TGTGCCAGCAGTCGAGGGGGCGCGACTGAAGCTTTCTTT. V gene TRBV7-3 combines with J gene TRBJ1-1, with TRBD1 identical over 7 bases. The CDR3 has 13 amino acids. V shed 6 bases, J shed 5 bases, and the junction held 6 bases outside the gene matches. Germline CDR1 reads SGHTA; CDR2 reads FQGTGA.

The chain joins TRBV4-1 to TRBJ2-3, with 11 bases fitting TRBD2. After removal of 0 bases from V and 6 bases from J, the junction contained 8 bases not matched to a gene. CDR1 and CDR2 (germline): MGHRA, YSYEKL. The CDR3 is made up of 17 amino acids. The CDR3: CASSQDQALAGGDTQYF. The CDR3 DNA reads TGCGCCAGCAGCCAAGATCAGGCCTTAGCGGGAGGGGATACGCAGTATTTT.

The CDR3: CASRTPGTGVAGELFF. The DNA of the CDR3 is TGCGCCAGCAGAACCCCCGGGACAGGGGTAGCCGGGGAGCTGTTTTTT. The V gene is TRBV5-1, the J gene TRBJ2-2; 10 nucleotides match TRBD1. J lost 6 bases, V lost 5 bases, and 10 bases had no gene match. Germline V gene lookup returns CDR1 SGHRS and CDR2 YFSETQ. CDR3 length: 16 amino acids.

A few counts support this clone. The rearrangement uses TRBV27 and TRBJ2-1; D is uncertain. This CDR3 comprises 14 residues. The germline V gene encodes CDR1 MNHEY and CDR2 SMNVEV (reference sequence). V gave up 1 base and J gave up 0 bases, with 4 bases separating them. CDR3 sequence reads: CASSLYGSYNEQFF. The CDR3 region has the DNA TGTGCCAGCAGTTTATACGGCTCCTACAATGAGCAGTTCTTC.

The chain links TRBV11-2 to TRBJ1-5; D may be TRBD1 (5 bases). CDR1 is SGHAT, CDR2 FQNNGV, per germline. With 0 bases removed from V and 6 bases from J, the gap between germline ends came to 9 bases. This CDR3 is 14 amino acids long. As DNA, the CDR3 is TGTGCCAGCAGCTTAGACAGGGTTGGTCAGCCCCAGCATTTT. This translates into CASSLDRVGQPQHF.

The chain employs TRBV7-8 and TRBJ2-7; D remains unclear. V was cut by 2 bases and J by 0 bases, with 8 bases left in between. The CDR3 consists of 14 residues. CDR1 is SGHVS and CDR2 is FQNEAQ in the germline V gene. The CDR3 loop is CASSLFIGSYEQYF. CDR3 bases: TGTGCCAGCAGCTTATTTATTGGCTCCTACGAGCAGTACTTC.

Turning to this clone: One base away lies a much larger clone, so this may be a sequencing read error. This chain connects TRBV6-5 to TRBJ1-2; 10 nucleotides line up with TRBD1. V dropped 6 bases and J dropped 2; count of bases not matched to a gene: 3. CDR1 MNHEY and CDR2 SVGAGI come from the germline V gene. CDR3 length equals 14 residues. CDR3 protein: CASRETGGNYGYTF. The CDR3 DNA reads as TGTGCCAGCAGGGAGACAGGGGGCAACTATGGCTACACCTTC.

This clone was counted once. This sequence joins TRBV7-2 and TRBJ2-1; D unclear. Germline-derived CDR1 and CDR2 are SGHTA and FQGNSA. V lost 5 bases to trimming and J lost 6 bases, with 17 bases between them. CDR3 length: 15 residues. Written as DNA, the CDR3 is TGTGCCAGCAGCGAGAGCACCCAGACCCTCAATGAGCAGTTCTTC. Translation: CASSESTQTLNEQFF.

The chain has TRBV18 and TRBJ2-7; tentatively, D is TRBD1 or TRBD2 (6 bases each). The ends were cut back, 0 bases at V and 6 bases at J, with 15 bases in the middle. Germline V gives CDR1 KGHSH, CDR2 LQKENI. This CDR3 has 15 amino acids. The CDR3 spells CASSPPLSRGGEQYF. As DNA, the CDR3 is TGTGCCAGCTCACCACCGCTTTCCAGGGGAGGCGAGCAGTACTTC. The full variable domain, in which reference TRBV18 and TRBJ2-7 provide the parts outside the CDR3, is NAGVMQNPRHLVRRRGQEARLRCSPMKGHSHVYWYRQLPEEGLKFMVYLQKENIIDESGMPKERFSAEFPKEGPSILRIQQVVRGDSAAYFCASSPPLSRGGEQYFGPGTRLTVT.

In nucleotides, the CDR3 is TGTGCCAGCAGCTTAGATAGGGCTAGCGGGAGTGGGAATGAGCAGTTCTTC. Its translation: CASSLDRASGSGNEQFF. This chain connects TRBV7-9 to TRBJ2-1; 10 bases line up with TRBD2. CDR3 size: 17 residues. Per germline, CDR1 SEHNR and CDR2 FQNEAQ (reference sequence). Trimming cost V 1 base and J 7 bases; bases outside gene matches: 10. Filled out from reference TRBV7-9 and TRBJ2-1, the complete variable domain reads DTGVSQNPRHKITKRGQNVTFRCDPISEHNRLYWYRQTLGQGPEFLTYFQNEAQLEKSRLLSDRFSAERPKGSFSTLEIQRTEQGDSAMYLCASSLDRASGSGNEQFFGPGTRLTVL.

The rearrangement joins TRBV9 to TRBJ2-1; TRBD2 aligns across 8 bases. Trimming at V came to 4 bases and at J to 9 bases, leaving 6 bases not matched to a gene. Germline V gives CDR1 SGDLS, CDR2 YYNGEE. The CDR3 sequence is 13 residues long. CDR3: CASSQAGAAEQFF. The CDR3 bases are TGTGCCAGCAGCCAAGCGGGGGCCGCTGAGCAGTTCTTC.

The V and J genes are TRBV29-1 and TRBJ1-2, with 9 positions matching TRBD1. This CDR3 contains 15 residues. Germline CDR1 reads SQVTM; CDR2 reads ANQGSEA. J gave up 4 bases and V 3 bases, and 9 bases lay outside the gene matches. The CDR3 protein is CSVDPGTGTFYGYTF. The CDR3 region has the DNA TGCAGCGTTGATCCCGGGACAGGGACTTTCTATGGCTACACCTTC.